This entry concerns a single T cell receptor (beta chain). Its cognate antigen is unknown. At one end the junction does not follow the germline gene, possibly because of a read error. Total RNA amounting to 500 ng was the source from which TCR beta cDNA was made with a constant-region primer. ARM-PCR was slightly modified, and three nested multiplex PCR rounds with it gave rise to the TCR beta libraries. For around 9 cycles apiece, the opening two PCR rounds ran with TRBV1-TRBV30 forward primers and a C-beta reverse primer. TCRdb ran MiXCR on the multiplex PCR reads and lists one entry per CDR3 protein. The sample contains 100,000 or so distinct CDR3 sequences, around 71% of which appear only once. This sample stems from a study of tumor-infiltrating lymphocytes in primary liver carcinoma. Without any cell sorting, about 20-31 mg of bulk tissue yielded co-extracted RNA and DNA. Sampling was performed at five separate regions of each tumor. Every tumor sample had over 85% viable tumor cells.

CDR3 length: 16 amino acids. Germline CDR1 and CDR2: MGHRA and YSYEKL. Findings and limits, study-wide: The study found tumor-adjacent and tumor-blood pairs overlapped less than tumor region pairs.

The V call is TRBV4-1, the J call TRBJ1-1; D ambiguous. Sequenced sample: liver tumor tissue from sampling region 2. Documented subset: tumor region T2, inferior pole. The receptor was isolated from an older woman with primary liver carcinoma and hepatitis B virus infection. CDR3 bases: TGCGCCAGAAGCCAAGATCGCAGGCCCCTGAGCACTGAAGCTTTCTTT. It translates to CARSQDRRPLSTEAFF.